The table lists the clone carrying this T cell receptor (beta chain) with a count of one. Sequenced by immunoSEQ multiplex PCR; TCRdb stores in-frame clones only, minus some. The sample lists 50,000 to 65,000 clones, approximately 86% occurring once. The germline V gene encodes CDR1 SGHDT and CDR2 YYEEEE. This CDR3 has 15 residues. Deletions cut 3 bases from V and 0 bases from J, with 12 bases between. This entry belongs to a study of blood T cell repertoires in COVID-19. The clonotype comes from a man between 70 and 80 years old with acute or convalescent COVID-19. Source material: peripheral blood. The rearrangement joins TRBV5-6 to TRBJ1-1; TRBD1 is a possible D gene (6 bases). The DNA of the CDR3 is TGTGCCAGCAGCTCTGGGACAAGAATGAACACTGAAGCTTTCTTT. Its protein is CASSSGTRMNTEAFF.